One and the same sample provided the 29 T cell receptor beta chains below, sequenced in a study of shared clonotypes between healthy human individuals. The table came from immunoSEQ multiplex PCR; TCRdb's copy has only in-frame clones and leaves some out. The table includes just over 2,000,000 clones, 95% detected once. The sample was naive CD4+ T cells sorted from blood. Sample subset: CD45RA+ positively selected. All receptors come from a man younger than 30 in good health.

The chain combines TRBV7-9 with TRBJ2-2; D is undetermined. The germline gives CDR1 SEHNR, CDR2 FQNEAQ (reference sequence). This CDR3 is built from 14 residues. V lost 6 bases, J lost 0 bases, and 8 bases lay in between. The CDR3 protein is CASRGPANTGELFF. The CDR3 nucleotides are TGTGCCAGCAGGGGCCCAGCGAACACCGGGGAGCTGTTTTTT. The full variable domain, in which reference TRBV7-9 and TRBJ2-2 provide the parts outside the CDR3, is DTGVSQNPRHKITKRGQNVTFRCDPISEHNRLYWYRQTLGQGPEFLTYFQNEAQLEKSRLLSDRFSAERPKGSFSTLEIQRTEQGDSAMYLCASRGPANTGELFFGEGSRLTVL.

The chain combines TRBV19 with TRBJ2-1, with TRBD2 matching 8 bases. The CDR3 consists of 15 residues. Per germline, CDR1 LNHDA and CDR2 SQIVND (reference sequence). Trimming at V came to 5 bases and at J to 2 bases, leaving 5 bases not matched to a gene. This CDR3 reads CASSDSGLAYNEQFF. The CDR3 DNA follows: TGTGCCAGTAGTGACTCGGGACTAGCCTACAATGAGCAGTTCTTC.

The gene calls are TRBV6-1 and TRBJ2-1; D perhaps matches TRBD2 (6 bases). Trimming took 5 bases from V and 10 from J, leaving 21 bases between them. CDR3 size: 15 residues. Germline V lookup: CDR1 MNHNS, CDR2 SASEGT. The CDR3 DNA follows: TGTGCCAGCAGTTTCATAGCGGCCCCTGGGGGGGAGCAGTTCTTC. Translated, it gives CASSFIAAPGGEQFF.

This clone has only one observation. The identical CDR3 is also encoded by other nucleotide sequences in the sample. The chain is built from TRBV6-5 and TRBJ1-5; TRBD1 matches 7 bases. The ends lost 6 bases at V and 5 bases at J; junction bases unmatched: 4. CDR1 MNHEY and CDR2 SVGAGI come from the germline V gene. This CDR3 has 13 residues. This CDR3 is CASSSDRDQPQHF. The CDR3 bases are TGTGCCAGCAGCTCCGACAGGGATCAGCCCCAGCATTTT.

The CDR3 loop is CASSEVPRTGSGANVLTF. CDR3 nucleotides: TGTGCCAGCAGTGAGGTCCCCCGGACAGGGTCTGGGGCCAACGTCCTGACTTTC. The rearrangement joins TRBV2 to TRBJ2-6, with 8 bases identical to TRBD1. Germline V gene sequence: CDR1 SNHLY, CDR2 FYNNEI. Losses at the gene ends were 3 bases for V and 1 base for J; bases not matched to a gene: 8. The CDR3 runs 18 residues.

This clone was counted a single time. The chain links TRBV5-6 to TRBJ1-6, with 8 bases that match TRBD1. This CDR3 has 14 residues. V shed 2 bases and J 9 bases; nucleotides not matched to a gene: 4. Per germline, CDR1 SGHDT and CDR2 YYEEEE. The CDR3, as DNA: TGTGCCAGCAGCTTATGGACAGGGTTTTCACCCCTCCACTTT. It encodes CASSLWTGFSPLHF.

This CDR3 reads CASSVGESYGYTF. CDR3 coding DNA: TGTGCCAGCAGCGTAGGGGAAAGCTATGGCTACACCTTC. The genes are TRBV9 and TRBJ1-2; D gene ambiguous. The CDR3 runs 13 residues. Germline V gene sequence: CDR1 SGDLS, CDR2 YYNGEE. V was pared by 0 bases and J by 4 bases, with 7 bases between.

V usage is TRBV9 and J usage is TRBJ2-3; no clear D gene. The length of the CDR3 is 16 residues. CDR1 SGDLS and CDR2 YYNGEE come from the germline V gene. The ends were cut back, 0 bases at V and 2 bases at J, with 13 bases in the middle. DNA of the CDR3: TGTGCCAGCAGCGTAGTTCTTGGCGCTCCCACAGATACGCAGTATTTT. Its protein product is CASSVVLGAPTDTQYF.

J is TRBJ1-1 and V is TRBV29-1; the D is unclear. V was pared by 5 bases and J by 1 base, with 11 bases between. The germline V gene encodes CDR1 SQVTM and CDR2 ANQGSEA. This CDR3 is 13 amino acids long. As DNA, the CDR3 is TGCAGCGTTAAACCCTTCCAGAACACTGAAGCTTTCTTT. This codes for CSVKPFQNTEAFF.

This clone has only a few counts. In the same sample, other DNA sequences code for this CDR3. The V call is TRBV6-5, the J call TRBJ2-7; D call uncertain. The CDR3 totals 11 residues. Deletions cut 6 bases from V and 3 bases from J, with 6 bases between. CDR1 is MNHEY and CDR2 is SVGAGI in the germline V gene. The CDR3 reads CASRRGYEQYF. CDR3 in DNA: TGTGCCAGCAGGAGAGGCTACGAGCAGTACTTC.

The chain couples TRBV7-9 to TRBJ2-3; 10 positions agree with TRBD2. J lost 3 bases, V lost 0 bases, and 3 bases had no gene match. There are 16 residues in the CDR3. CDR1 is SEHNR, CDR2 FQNEAQ, per germline (reference sequence). CDR3 region: CASSLAGLAVTDTQYF. The DNA for the CDR3 is TGTGCCAGCAGCTTAGCTGGACTAGCGGTAACAGATACGCAGTATTTT.

This chain links TRBV9 with TRBJ1-1; D is unclear. Per germline, CDR1 SGDLS and CDR2 YYNGEE. The CDR3 sequence is 13 residues long. With 3 bases removed from V and 1 base from J, the gap between germline ends came to 7 bases. This CDR3 is CASSAIKNTEAFF. In DNA, the CDR3 is TGTGCCAGCAGCGCGATCAAGAACACTGAAGCTTTCTTT.

The CDR3 region has the DNA TGTGCCAGCGAGGGGGCCGGGGAGACCCAGTACTTC. Protein product: CASEGAGETQYF. V usage is TRBV11-1 and J usage is TRBJ2-5, with 7 bases lining up with TRBD1. V shed 8 bases and J 5 bases; nucleotides not matched to a gene: 5. This CDR3 is 12 amino acids long. Germline values: CDR1 SGHAT, CDR2 FQDESV (reference sequence).

The V call is TRBV6-5, the J call TRBJ2-1; the match to TRBD2 covers 8 bases. The V gene's germline CDR1 is MNHEY and CDR2 SVGAGI. The CDR3 runs 11 residues. Trimming at V came to 8 bases and at J to 9 bases, leaving 3 bases not matched to a gene. The CDR3 DNA reads as TGTGCCAGCGGGCGGGGGGCTGAGCAGTTCTTC. Its protein product is CASGRGAEQFF.

This clone has just one count. J is TRBJ2-6 and V is TRBV19; a weak D match, TRBD1 (6 bases). Deletions cut 1 base from V and 1 base from J, with 8 bases between. The CDR3 spans 16 residues. Per germline, CDR1 LNHDA and CDR2 SQIVND (reference sequence). The chain's CDR3 is CASSIARGSGANVLTF. The CDR3 DNA sequence: TGTGCCAGTAGTATAGCCAGGGGTTCTGGGGCCAACGTCCTGACTTTC.

V is TRBV6-5 and J is TRBJ2-7; the match to TRBD1 covers 11 bases. V shed 5 bases and J 6 bases; nucleotides not matched to a gene: 6. Germline lookup yields CDR1 MNHEY and CDR2 SVGAGI. The CDR3 contains 14 residues. For the CDR3, the DNA is TGTGCCAGCAGTCACGGGACAGGGGGATCCGAGCAGTACTTC. As protein: CASSHGTGGSEQYF.

CDR3 DNA sequence: TGTGCCAGCAGCCTTGCCCTGGGACATTTGGAAGAGACCCAGTACTTC. Translating it yields CASSLALGHLEETQYF. This sequence joins TRBV25-1 and TRBJ2-5, with D perhaps matching TRBD1 (6 bases). The CDR3 length is 16 residues. V shed 6 bases and J shed 3 bases, with 20 bases lying between them. Per the germline V gene, CDR1 is MGHDK and CDR2 is SYGVNS.

The chain carries TRBV14 and TRBJ2-7; 9 bases are a match to TRBD2. Germline values: CDR1 SGHDN, CDR2 FVKESK. CDR3 size: 15 residues. After removal of 1 base from V and 2 bases from J, the junction contained 3 bases not matched to a gene. CDR3 residues: CASSQALAGAYEQYF. The CDR3 nucleotides read TGTGCCAGCAGCCAAGCACTAGCGGGTGCCTACGAGCAGTACTTC.

The chain carries TRBV10-3 and TRBJ2-5; D may be TRBD1 (6 bases). V lost 11 bases to trimming and J lost 1 base, with 17 bases between them. The CDR3 consists of 14 residues. In germline, CDR1 is ENHRY, CDR2 SYGVKD. The CDR3 coding sequence is TGTGCCGCCCGGGACAAAGTGGCCCAAGAGACCCAGTACTTC. It codes for CAARDKVAQETQYF.

The chain joins TRBV10-1 to TRBJ1-6, with 8 bases identical to TRBD1. The germline CDR1 and CDR2 sequences are WNHNN and SYGVQD (reference sequence). CDR3 size: 14 residues. V was clipped by 3 bases and J by 6 bases; unmatched bases: 1. CDR3 bases: TGCGCCAGCAGTGACGGACAGGGTAATTCACCCCTCCACTTT. Its translation: CASSDGQGNSPLHF.

The chain has TRBV6-1 and TRBJ1-1; perhaps TRBD1 as D (6 bases). Germline CDR1 MNHNS, CDR2 SASEGT. Between the trimmed V and J ends, which lost 5 bases and 1 base, there was a span of 11 bases. The CDR3 is made up of 14 amino acids. The CDR3 DNA reads TGTGCCAGCAGTACATCACAGGGGAACACTGAAGCTTTCTTT. Its protein product is CASSTSQGNTEAFF.

On this clone itself: Other DNA sequences in the same sample also yield this CDR3. The V gene is TRBV19, the J gene TRBJ2-6, with D unclear. From germline, CDR1 is LNHDA and CDR2 SQIVND (reference sequence). V was trimmed by 6 bases and J by 0 bases, leaving 6 bases between them. CDR3 size: 14 residues. CDR3 amino acids: CASSHNSGANVLTF. CDR3 DNA sequence: TGTGCCAGTAGCCACAACTCTGGGGCCAACGTCCTGACTTTC.

The V gene is TRBV12-5, the J gene TRBJ2-3; 8 bases are shared with TRBD1. CDR3 length: 16 residues. Trimming removed 4 bases from V and 0 bases from J; junction bases left unmatched: 6. CDR1 LGHNT and CDR2 FRNRAP come from the germline V gene. DNA for the CDR3: TGTGCTAGTGGTTCTTCGACAGGGGCTAGCACAGATACGCAGTATTTT. Encoded protein: CASGSSTGASTDTQYF.

The chain has TRBV27 and TRBJ2-1; 9 nucleotides agree with TRBD2. The CDR3 is 16 residues long. CDR1 and CDR2 (germline): MNHEY, SMNVEV (reference sequence). The J segment lost 4 bases and the V segment lost 0 bases, leaving 4 bases of the junction unmatched. The CDR3 region is CASSLSRTSAYNEQFF. The CDR3 nucleotides read TGTGCCAGCAGTTTATCGAGGACTAGCGCGTACAATGAGCAGTTCTTC.

V is TRBV6-5 and J is TRBJ1-6; D is unresolved. Between the trimmed V and J ends, which lost 0 bases and 4 bases, there was a span of 10 bases. The CDR3 consists of 16 residues. CDR1 and CDR2 (germline): MNHEY, SVGAGI. This chain's CDR3 is CASSYSWGGYNSPLHF. Here the CDR3 DNA reads TGTGCCAGCAGTTACTCGTGGGGAGGGTATAATTCACCCCTCCACTTT.

The rearrangement links TRBV10-3 to TRBJ2-7, with TRBD1 matching 9 bases. Germline V gene data show CDR1 as ENHRY and CDR2 as SYGVKD. This CDR3 region has 13 residues. The V segment lost 8 bases and the J segment 3 bases; nucleotides outside the gene matches: 5. The CDR3 DNA reads TGTGCCATCGGTCCGGACAGGGGCTACGAGCAGTACTTC. It is translated as CAIGPDRGYEQYF.

The chain recombines TRBV28 with TRBJ2-7, with a tentative D call TRBD1 (6 bases). The CDR3 contains 15 residues. V was shortened by 5 bases and J by 1 base, with 15 bases between the two germline ends. CDR1 is MDHEN, CDR2 SYDVKM, per germline. DNA for the CDR3: TGTGCCAGCAGTCGGGCCGGGACACTATCCTACGAGCAGTACTTC. This gives the protein CASSRAGTLSYEQYF.

This chain joins TRBV5-1 and TRBJ2-1, with 9 bases identical to TRBD2. This CDR3 has 15 amino acids. The J segment lost 8 bases and the V segment lost 0 bases, leaving 6 bases of the junction unmatched. CDR1 is SGHRS and CDR2 is YFSETQ in the germline V gene. The CDR3 loop is CASSLGLAGIYEQFF. In nucleotides, the CDR3 is TGCGCCAGCAGCTTGGGGCTAGCGGGAATCTATGAGCAGTTCTTC.

CDR3 nucleotide sequence: TGTGCCAGCAGCTTAAATTCGGGGGTTACTGAAGCTTTCTTT. Amino acids: CASSLNSGVTEAFF. The V call is TRBV7-3, the J call TRBJ1-1; weak D call: TRBD1 (5 bases). Germline-derived CDR1 and CDR2 are SGHTA and FQGTGA. V was clipped by 1 base and J by 5 bases, with 11 bases between them. This CDR3 is 14 amino acids long.